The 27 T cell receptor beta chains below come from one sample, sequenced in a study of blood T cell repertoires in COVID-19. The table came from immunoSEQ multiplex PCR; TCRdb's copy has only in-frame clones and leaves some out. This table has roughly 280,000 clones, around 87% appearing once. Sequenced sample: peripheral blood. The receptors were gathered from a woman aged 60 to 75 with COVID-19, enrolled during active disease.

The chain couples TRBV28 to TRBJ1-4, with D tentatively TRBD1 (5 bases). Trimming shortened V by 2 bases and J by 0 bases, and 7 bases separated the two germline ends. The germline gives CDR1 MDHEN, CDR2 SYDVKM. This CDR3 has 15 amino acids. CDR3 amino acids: CASSLKGATNEKLFF. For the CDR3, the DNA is TGTGCCAGCAGTTTAAAAGGGGCAACTAATGAAAAACTGTTTTTT.

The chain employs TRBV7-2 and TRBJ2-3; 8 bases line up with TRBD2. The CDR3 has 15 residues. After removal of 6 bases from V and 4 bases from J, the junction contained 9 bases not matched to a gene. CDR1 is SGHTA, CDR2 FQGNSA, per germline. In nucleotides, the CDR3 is TGTGCCAGCAGGCCCGGGGGGGGGCGGTCAGATACGCAGTATTTT. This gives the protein CASRPGGGRSDTQYF. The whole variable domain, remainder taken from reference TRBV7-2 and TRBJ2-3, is GAGVSQSPSNKVTEKGKDVELRCDPISGHTALYWYRQSLGQGLEFLIYFQGNSAPDKSGLPSDRFSAERTGGSVSTLTIQRTQQEDSAVYLCASRPGGGRSDTQYFGPGTRLTVL.

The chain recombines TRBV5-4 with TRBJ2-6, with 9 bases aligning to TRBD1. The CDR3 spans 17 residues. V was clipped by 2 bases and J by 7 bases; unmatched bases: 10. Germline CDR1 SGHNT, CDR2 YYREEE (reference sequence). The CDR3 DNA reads TGTGCCAGCAGCTTTGGGACAGGGTCCCTGGGAGCCAACGTCCTGACTTTC. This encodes CASSFGTGSLGANVLTF.

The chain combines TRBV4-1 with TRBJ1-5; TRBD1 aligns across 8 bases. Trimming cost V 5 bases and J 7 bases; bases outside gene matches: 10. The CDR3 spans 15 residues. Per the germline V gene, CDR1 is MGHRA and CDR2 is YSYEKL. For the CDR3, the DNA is TGCGCCAGCAGCATCGGACAGGGATCCGGGCAGCCCCAGCATTTT. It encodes CASSIGQGSGQPQHF.

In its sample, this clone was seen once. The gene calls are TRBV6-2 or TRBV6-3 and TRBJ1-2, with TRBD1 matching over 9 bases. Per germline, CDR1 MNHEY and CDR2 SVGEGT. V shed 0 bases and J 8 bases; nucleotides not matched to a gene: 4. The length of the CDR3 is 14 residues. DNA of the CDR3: TGTGCCAGCAGTTACTCTGGGACAGGGAACGGCTACACCTTC. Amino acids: CASSYSGTGNGYTF.

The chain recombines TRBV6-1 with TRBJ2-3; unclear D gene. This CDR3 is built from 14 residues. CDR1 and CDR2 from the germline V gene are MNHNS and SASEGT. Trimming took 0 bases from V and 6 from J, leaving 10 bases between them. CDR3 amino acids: CASSEAPTPDTQYF. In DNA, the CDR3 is TGTGCCAGCAGTGAAGCGCCTACCCCGGATACGCAGTATTTT.

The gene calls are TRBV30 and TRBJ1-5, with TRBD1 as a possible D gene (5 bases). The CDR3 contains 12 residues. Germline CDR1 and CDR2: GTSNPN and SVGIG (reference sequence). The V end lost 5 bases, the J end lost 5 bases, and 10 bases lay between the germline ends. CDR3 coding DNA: TGTGCCTGGGGGTGGGGCGATCAGCCCCAGCATTTT. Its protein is CAWGWGDQPQHF.

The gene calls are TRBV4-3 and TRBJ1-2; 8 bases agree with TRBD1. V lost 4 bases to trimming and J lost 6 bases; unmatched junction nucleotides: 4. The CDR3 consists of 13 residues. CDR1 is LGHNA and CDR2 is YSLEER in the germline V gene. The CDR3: CASSLQGENGYTF. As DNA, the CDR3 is TGCGCCAGCAGCCTACAGGGGGAGAATGGCTACACCTTC.

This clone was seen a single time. The CDR3 protein is CASSTPTSGNHEQYF. The CDR3 DNA sequence: TGTGCCAGTAGTACCCCGACTAGCGGGAACCACGAGCAGTACTTC. This chain uses TRBV19 with TRBJ2-7; 11 nucleotides align to TRBD2. The germline CDR1 and CDR2 sequences are LNHDA and SQIVND (reference sequence). V dropped 4 bases and J dropped 5; count of bases not matched to a gene: 7. The CDR3 extends over 15 amino acids.

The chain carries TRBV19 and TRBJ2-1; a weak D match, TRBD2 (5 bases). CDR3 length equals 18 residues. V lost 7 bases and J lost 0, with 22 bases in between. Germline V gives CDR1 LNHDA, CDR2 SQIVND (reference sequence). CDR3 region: CASTGFSDSQSSYNEQFF. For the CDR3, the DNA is TGTGCCAGTACGGGGTTTAGCGACTCGCAAAGCTCCTACAATGAGCAGTTCTTC.

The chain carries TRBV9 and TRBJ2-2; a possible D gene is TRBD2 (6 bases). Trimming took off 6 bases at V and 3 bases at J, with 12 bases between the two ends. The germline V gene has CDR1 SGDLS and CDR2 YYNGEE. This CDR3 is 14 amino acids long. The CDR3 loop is CASTRDSYTGELFF. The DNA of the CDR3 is TGTGCCAGCACCCGGGACTCCTACACCGGGGAGCTGTTTTTT.

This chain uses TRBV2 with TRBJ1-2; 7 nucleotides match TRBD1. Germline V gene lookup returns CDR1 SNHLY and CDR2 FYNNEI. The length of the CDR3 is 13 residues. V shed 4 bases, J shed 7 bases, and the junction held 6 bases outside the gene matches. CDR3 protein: CASSGEGAVGYTF. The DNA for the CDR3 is TGTGCCAGCAGTGGCGAGGGGGCGGTTGGCTACACCTTC.

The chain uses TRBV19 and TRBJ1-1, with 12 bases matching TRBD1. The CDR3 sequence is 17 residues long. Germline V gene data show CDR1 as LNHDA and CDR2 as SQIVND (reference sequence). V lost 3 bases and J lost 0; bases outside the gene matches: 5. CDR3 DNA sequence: TGTGCCAGTAGTATGGGACAGGGGGCATCTCTGAACACTGAAGCTTTCTTT. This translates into CASSMGQGASLNTEAFF.

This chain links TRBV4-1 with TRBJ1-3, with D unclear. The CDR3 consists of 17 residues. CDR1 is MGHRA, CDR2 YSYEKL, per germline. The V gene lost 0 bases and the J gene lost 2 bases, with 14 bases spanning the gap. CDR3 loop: CASSQDPTVGPGNTIYF. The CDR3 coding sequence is TGCGCCAGCAGCCAAGACCCCACAGTTGGCCCTGGAAACACCATATATTTT.

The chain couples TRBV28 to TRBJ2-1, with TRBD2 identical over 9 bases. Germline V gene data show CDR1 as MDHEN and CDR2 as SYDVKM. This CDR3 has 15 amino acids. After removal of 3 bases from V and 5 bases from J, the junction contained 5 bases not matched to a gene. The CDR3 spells CASSFGLANHNEQFF. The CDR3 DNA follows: TGTGCCAGCAGTTTCGGACTAGCGAATCACAATGAGCAGTTCTTC.

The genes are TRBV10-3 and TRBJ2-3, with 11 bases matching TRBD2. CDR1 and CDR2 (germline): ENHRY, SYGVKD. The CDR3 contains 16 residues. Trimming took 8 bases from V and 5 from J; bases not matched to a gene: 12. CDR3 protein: CAIDFRLAGGKDTQYF. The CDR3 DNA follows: TGTGCCATCGATTTCCGGCTAGCGGGAGGCAAAGATACGCAGTATTTT.

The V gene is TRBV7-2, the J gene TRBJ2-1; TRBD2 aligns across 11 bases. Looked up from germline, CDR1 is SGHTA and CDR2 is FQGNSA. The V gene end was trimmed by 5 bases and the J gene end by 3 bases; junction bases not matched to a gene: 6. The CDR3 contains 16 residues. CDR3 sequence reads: CASSELAGVYYNEQFF. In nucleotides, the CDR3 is TGTGCCAGCAGCGAACTAGCGGGAGTCTACTACAATGAGCAGTTCTTC. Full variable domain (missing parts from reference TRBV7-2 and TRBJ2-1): GAGVSQSPSNKVTEKGKDVELRCDPISGHTALYWYRQSLGQGLEFLIYFQGNSAPDKSGLPSDRFSAERTGGSVSTLTIQRTQQEDSAVYLCASSELAGVYYNEQFFGPGTRLTVL.

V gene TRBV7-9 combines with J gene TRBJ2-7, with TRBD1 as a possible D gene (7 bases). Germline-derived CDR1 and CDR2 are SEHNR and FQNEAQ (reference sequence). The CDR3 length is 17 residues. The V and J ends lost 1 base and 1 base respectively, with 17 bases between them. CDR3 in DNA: TGTGCCAGCAGCTTAGGAGGGGGGCAGGGGGAATCCTACGAGCAGTACTTC. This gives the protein CASSLGGGQGESYEQYF.

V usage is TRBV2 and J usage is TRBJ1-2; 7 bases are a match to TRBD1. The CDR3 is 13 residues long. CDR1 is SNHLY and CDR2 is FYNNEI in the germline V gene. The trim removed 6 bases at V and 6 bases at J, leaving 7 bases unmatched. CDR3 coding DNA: TGTGCCAGCAGCGCAGGGGGTGTGGATGGCTACACCTTC. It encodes CASSAGGVDGYTF.

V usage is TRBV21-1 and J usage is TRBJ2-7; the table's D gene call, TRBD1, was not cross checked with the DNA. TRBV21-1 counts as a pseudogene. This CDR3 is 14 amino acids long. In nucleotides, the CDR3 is TGTGCCAGCAGCAACTCCAGGGGGGCCTACGAGCAGTACTTC. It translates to CASSNSRGAYEQYF.

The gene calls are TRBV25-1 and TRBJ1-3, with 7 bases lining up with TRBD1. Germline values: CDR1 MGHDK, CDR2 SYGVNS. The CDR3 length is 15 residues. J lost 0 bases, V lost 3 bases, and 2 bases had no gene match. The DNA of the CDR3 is TGTGCCAGCAGTGAGGACAGGAGCTCTGGAAACACCATATATTTT. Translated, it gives CASSEDRSSGNTIYF.

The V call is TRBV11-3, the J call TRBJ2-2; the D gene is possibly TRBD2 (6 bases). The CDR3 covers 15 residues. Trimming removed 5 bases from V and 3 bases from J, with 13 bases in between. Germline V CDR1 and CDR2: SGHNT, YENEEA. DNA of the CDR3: TGTGCCAGCAGCGGGAGAGGAGGGTACACCGGGGAGCTGTTTTTT. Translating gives CASSGRGGYTGELFF. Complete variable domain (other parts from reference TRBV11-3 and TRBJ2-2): EAGVVQSPRYKIIEKKQPVAFWCNPISGHNTLYWYLQNLGQGPELLIRYENEEAVDDSQLPKDRFSAERLKGVDSTLKIQPAELGDSAVYLCASSGRGGYTGELFFGEGSRLTVL.

CDR3 residues: CASSSSSYEQYF. The DNA for the CDR3 is TGTGCCAGCAGCTCCAGCTCCTACGAGCAGTACTTC. The chain links TRBV11-1 to TRBJ2-7; D unresolved. The CDR3 totals 12 residues. Between the trimmed V and J ends, which lost 4 bases and 0 bases, there was a span of 4 bases. Germline V gene data show CDR1 as SGHAT and CDR2 as FQDESV (reference sequence). The whole variable domain, filled in from reference TRBV11-1 and TRBJ2-7, reads EAEVAQSPRYKITEKSQAVAFWCDPISGHATLYWYRQILGQGPELLVQFQDESVVDDSQLPKDRFSAERLKGVDSTLKIQPAELGDSAMYLCASSSSSYEQYFGPGTRLTVT.

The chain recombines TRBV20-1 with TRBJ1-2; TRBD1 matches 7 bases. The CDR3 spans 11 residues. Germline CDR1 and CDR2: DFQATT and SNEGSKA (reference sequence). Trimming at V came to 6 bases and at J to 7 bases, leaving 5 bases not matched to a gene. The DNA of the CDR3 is TGCAGTGCGACAGGGAAGGGTGGCTACACCTTC. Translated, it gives CSATGKGGYTF.

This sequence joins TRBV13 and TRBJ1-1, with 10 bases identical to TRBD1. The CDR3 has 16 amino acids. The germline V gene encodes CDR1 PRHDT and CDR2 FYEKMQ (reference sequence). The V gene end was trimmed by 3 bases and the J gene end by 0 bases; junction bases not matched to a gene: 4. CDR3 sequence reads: CASSLGQGIMNTEAFF. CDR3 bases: TGTGCCAGCAGCTTGGGACAGGGGATCATGAACACTGAAGCTTTCTTT.

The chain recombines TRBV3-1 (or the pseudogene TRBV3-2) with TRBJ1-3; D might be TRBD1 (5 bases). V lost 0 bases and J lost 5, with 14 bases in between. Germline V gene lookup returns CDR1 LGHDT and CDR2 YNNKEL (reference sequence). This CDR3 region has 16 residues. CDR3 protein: CASSQDGQGFRNTIYF. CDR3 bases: TGTGCCAGCAGCCAAGATGGGCAGGGATTTCGAAACACCATATATTTT.

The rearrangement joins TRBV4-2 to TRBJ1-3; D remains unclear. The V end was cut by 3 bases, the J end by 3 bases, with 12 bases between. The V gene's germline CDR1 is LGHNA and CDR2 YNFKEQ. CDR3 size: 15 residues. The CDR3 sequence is CASSQTRFVGNTIYF. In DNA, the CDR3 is TGTGCCAGCAGCCAGACGCGGTTCGTTGGAAACACCATATATTTT.